The 28 T cell receptor beta chains below all came from one sample that was sequenced in a study of a mutant IDH1 vaccine in newly diagnosed glioma. Indicated time point: week 47, end of study. Every single dose of the vaccine, 300 ug of mutant IDH1 20-mer peptide, came with topical imiquimod. The table came from immunoSEQ multiplex PCR; TCRdb's copy has only in-frame clones and leaves some out. The repertoire has some 40,000 clones, roughly 71% of them found once; the top ten carry roughly 10%. These TCRs' antigens remain unknown. This specimen was PBMCs, taken from a glioma patient whose treatment included an IDH1 peptide vaccine. The receptors were sampled from a man between 40 and 49 years old with glioma.

This rearrangement joins TRBV19 to TRBJ2-2, with TRBD2 matching 9 bases. CDR1 LNHDA and CDR2 SQIVND come from the germline V gene (reference sequence). Trimming at V came to 6 bases and at J to 5 bases, leaving 10 bases not matched to a gene. The CDR3 length is 16 residues. CDR3 nucleotide sequence: TGTGCCAGTAGGACGACTAGCGGTCCTGCGACCGGGGAGCTGTTTTTT. This encodes CASRTTSGPATGELFF. Looking up the rest from reference TRBV19 and TRBJ2-2 gives the full variable domain: DGGITQSPKYLFRKEGQNVTLSCEQNLNHDAMYWYRQDPGQGLRLIYYSQIVNDFQKGDIAEGYSVSREKKESFPLTVTSAQKNPTAFYLCASRTTSGPATGELFFGEGSRLTVL.

The chain recombines TRBV14 with TRBJ2-1; tentative D call: TRBD2 (5 bases). The V and J ends lost 0 bases and 7 bases respectively, with 19 bases between them. The CDR3 contains 17 residues. The V gene's germline CDR1 is SGHDN and CDR2 FVKESK. CDR3 sequence (DNA): TGTGCCAGCAGCCAAGATACGGGGAGCCCCATATATAATGAGCAGTTCTTC. It specifies CASSQDTGSPIYNEQFF.

The chain uses TRBV5-4 and TRBJ2-2; tentative D call: TRBD2 (6 bases). The V end lost 10 bases, the J end lost 2 bases, and 21 bases lay between the germline ends. Germline CDR1 and CDR2: SGHNT and YYREEE (reference sequence). This CDR3 is 16 amino acids long. CDR3 loop: CAAESNGGSNTGELFF. As DNA, the CDR3 is TGTGCCGCCGAATCAAACGGGGGTTCCAACACCGGGGAGCTGTTTTTT.

V gene TRBV4-2 combines with J gene TRBJ1-1, with D tentatively TRBD1 (5 bases). The length of the CDR3 is 17 residues. Trimming stripped 4 bases from V and 0 bases from J, with 18 bases between. Germline loops: CDR1 LGHNA, CDR2 YNFKEQ. CDR3 bases: TGTGCCAGCAGCCCGGACGGCGGGGGTAACATGAACACTGAAGCTTTCTTT. It yields the protein CASSPDGGGNMNTEAFF.

As regards this clone: This sequence may be a read error, since a much larger clone differs from it by one base. The chain combines TRBV6-5 with TRBJ1-4; D unclear. CDR3 size: 13 residues. Looked up from germline, CDR1 is MNHEY and CDR2 is SVGAGI. The CDR3 region has the DNA TGTGTCAGCAGTCGCACGTGGGGAGAAAAACTGTTTTTT. Its protein is CVSSRTWGEKLFF.

The chain has TRBV6-6 and TRBJ2-7; 10 bases align to TRBD1. After removal of 10 bases from V and 9 bases from J, the junction contained 6 bases not matched to a gene. Germline CDR1 and CDR2: MNHNY and SVGAGI (reference sequence). The CDR3 runs 11 residues. The CDR3 protein is CATSTGGGQYF. In nucleotides, the CDR3 is TGTGCCACTTCGACAGGGGGCGGGCAGTACTTC.

The CDR3 bases are TGCAGTGCTAGAAGACTCCACGAGCAGTACTTC. As protein: CSARRLHEQYF. V is TRBV20-1 and J is TRBJ2-7; no firm D call. V was clipped by 2 bases and J by 5 bases, with 7 bases between them. CDR1 DFQATT and CDR2 SNEGSKA come from the germline V gene (reference sequence). The CDR3 is 11 residues long.

The gene calls are TRBV10-3 and TRBJ1-1; TRBD1 is a possible D gene (5 bases). The germline V gene has CDR1 ENHRY and CDR2 SYGVKD. The germline V and J ends were trimmed by 0 bases and 4 bases, with 12 bases remaining between them. The CDR3 runs 15 residues. CDR3 sequence reads: CAISESKGSGTEAFF. CDR3 nucleotides: TGTGCCATCAGTGAGTCGAAGGGGTCGGGCACTGAAGCTTTCTTT.

The chain is built from TRBV4-3 and TRBJ1-2; D is unresolved. V shed 3 bases and J shed 1 base, with 21 bases lying between them. CDR1 is LGHNA, CDR2 YSLEER, per germline. The CDR3 contains 18 residues. The CDR3 loop is CASSQEVYSQTLNYGYTF. For the CDR3, the DNA is TGCGCCAGCAGCCAGGAAGTTTACTCACAGACTCTTAACTATGGCTACACCTTC.

V usage is TRBV9 and J usage is TRBJ1-4; TRBD1 is a possible D gene (5 bases). CDR1 and CDR2 from the germline V gene are SGDLS and YYNGEE. V was trimmed by 3 bases and J by 2 bases, leaving 8 bases between them. CDR3 length: 14 residues. The CDR3 reads CASSATVTNEKLFF. DNA of the CDR3: TGTGCCAGCAGCGCGACAGTTACTAATGAAAAACTGTTTTTT.

The rearrangement links TRBV10-3 to TRBJ2-1; TRBD2 might be the D (6 bases). The ends were cut back, 4 bases at V and 10 bases at J, with 17 bases in the middle. The germline CDR1 and CDR2 sequences are ENHRY and SYGVKD. The CDR3 spans 14 residues. CDR3 loop: CAISASVESGEQFF. DNA of the CDR3: TGTGCCATCAGTGCTAGCGTAGAGTCAGGGGAGCAGTTCTTC.

Here the CDR3 DNA reads TGTGCCAGCAAGAACCGGGCTAGGGAGGAGAAAGCTTTCTTT. This codes for CASKNRAREEKAFF. The chain is built from TRBV11-3 and TRBJ1-1; D uncertain. The CDR3 is 14 amino acids. With 7 bases removed from V and 9 bases from J, the gap between germline ends came to 21 bases. Looked up from germline, CDR1 is SGHNT and CDR2 is YENEEA.

The chain is built from TRBV30 and TRBJ2-1; TRBD1 matches 7 bases. Trimming cost V 5 bases and J 9 bases; bases outside gene matches: 7. Germline lookup yields CDR1 GTSNPN and CDR2 SVGIG (reference sequence). The CDR3 has 12 residues. CDR3: CAWGDSKSEQFF. The CDR3 bases are TGTGCCTGGGGGGACAGCAAGAGTGAGCAGTTCTTC.

The V call is TRBV9, the J call TRBJ1-5; the D is unclear. The V end lost 0 bases, the J end lost 2 bases, and 9 bases lay between the germline ends. The germline CDR1 and CDR2 sequences are SGDLS and YYNGEE. The length of the CDR3 is 15 residues. CDR3 coding DNA: TGTGCCAGCAGCGTAGGTGGCTCGGGCAATCAGCCCCAGCATTTT. Translation gives CASSVGGSGNQPQHF.

Note on this clone: One end of the junction varies from germline; a read error may be responsible. This rearrangement joins TRBV14 to TRBJ2-3; no clear D. Germline CDR1 and CDR2: SGHDN and FVKESK. The CDR3 is made up of 15 amino acids. In DNA, the CDR3 is TGTGCCGGCAGCCAAGAAGTGGGGATCACAGATACGCAGTATTTT. It specifies CAGSQEVGITDTQYF.

About this clone: The sample holds other DNA sequences that translate to the same CDR3. CDR3 bases: TGTGCCAGCAGCCCCAGGGCGGGGAACACTGAAGCTTTCTTT. Its translation: CASSPRAGNTEAFF. This rearrangement joins TRBV14 to TRBJ1-1, with D perhaps TRBD1 (5 bases). The germline V and J ends were trimmed by 4 bases and 1 base, with 10 bases remaining between them. The V gene's germline CDR1 is SGHDN and CDR2 FVKESK. This CDR3 comprises 14 residues. The full variable domain, completed using reference TRBV14 and TRBJ1-1, is EAGVTQFPSHSVIEKGQTVTLRCDPISGHDNLYWYRRVMGKEIKFLLHFVKESKQDESGMPNNRFLAERTGGTYSTLKVQPAELEDSGVYFCASSPRAGNTEAFFGQGTRLTVV.

The V and J genes are TRBV28 and TRBJ1-6; 9 bases match TRBD1. The V and J ends lost 1 base and 13 bases, in that order; junction bases with no gene match: 8. Germline V lookup: CDR1 MDHEN, CDR2 SYDVKM. The CDR3 has 15 amino acids. CDR3 in amino acids: CASSLSTQGARPLHF. In DNA form, the CDR3 reads TGTGCCAGCAGTTTATCGACACAGGGGGCGAGGCCCCTCCACTTT.

The chain combines TRBV19 with TRBJ2-1; TRBD1 agrees at 8 bases. Unmatched junction bases numbered 5, after V lost 7 bases and J lost 9 bases. CDR3 length: 12 amino acids. Per the germline V gene, CDR1 is LNHDA and CDR2 is SQIVND (reference sequence). The DNA of the CDR3 is TGTGCCAGTATGGCAGGGGGCGGTGAGCAGTTCTTC. Its translation is CASMAGGGEQFF. Full variable domain (remainder filled in from reference TRBV19 and TRBJ2-1): DGGITQSPKYLFRKEGQNVTLSCEQNLNHDAMYWYRQDPGQGLRLIYYSQIVNDFQKGDIAEGYSVSREKKESFPLTVTSAQKNPTAFYLCASMAGGGEQFFGPGTRLTVL.

A few counts support this clone. The chain has TRBV6-1 and TRBJ2-7; D gene unclear. This CDR3 has 13 residues. Germline CDR1 is MNHNS and CDR2 is SASEGT. V dropped 2 bases and J dropped 6 bases, with 11 bases sitting between them. CDR3: CASSERGSSEQYV. CDR3 nucleotides: TGTGCCAGCAGTGAACGCGGCTCGAGCGAGCAGTACGTC.

This chain uses TRBV7-6 with TRBJ1-2; possible D gene TRBD1, 5 bases. The CDR3 extends over 14 amino acids. V lost 1 base to trimming and J lost 6 bases, with 12 bases between them. Germline lookup yields CDR1 SGHVS and CDR2 FNYEAQ. CDR3 nucleotide sequence: TGTGCCAGCAGCTTAGGAGCAGGGAGTGATGGCTACACCTTC. Protein sequence: CASSLGAGSDGYTF.

The chain uses TRBV7-2 and TRBJ1-2, with D uncertain. The CDR3 has 14 residues. CDR1 is SGHTA, CDR2 FQGNSA, per germline. V lost 3 bases and J lost 5, with 13 bases in between. CDR3 loop: CASSFIGERYGYTF. CDR3 nucleotides: TGTGCCAGCAGCTTTATTGGGGAGCGGTATGGCTACACCTTC.

This clone occurred once. The gene calls are TRBV30 and TRBJ2-1; 10 positions agree with TRBD2. Trimming took 1 base from V and 3 from J; bases not matched to a gene: 0. Looked up from germline, CDR1 is GTSNPN and CDR2 is SVGIG (reference sequence). The CDR3 is made up of 14 amino acids. CDR3 nucleotide sequence: TGTGCCTGGAGTGGGACTAGCGGCTACAATGAGCAGTTCTTC. Encoded protein: CAWSGTSGYNEQFF. Supplemented by reference TRBV30 and TRBJ2-1, the full variable domain reads SQTIHQWPATLVQPVGSPLSLECTVEGTSNPNLYWYRQAAGRGLQLLFYSVGIGQISSEVPQNLSASRPQDRQFILSSKKLLLSDSGFYLCAWSGTSGYNEQFFGPGTRLTVL.

The CDR3 region is CASSSTSGEVQFF. For the CDR3, the DNA is TGTGCCAGCAGCTCCACTAGCGGGGAGGTGCAGTTCTTC. The genes are TRBV5-5 and TRBJ2-1; 10 positions match TRBD2. The germline V gene encodes CDR1 SGHKS and CDR2 YYEKEE (reference sequence). V lost 3 bases and J lost 12; bases outside the gene matches: 6. There are 13 residues in the CDR3. Looking up the rest from reference TRBV5-5 and TRBJ2-1 gives the full variable domain: DAGVTQSPTHLIKTRGQQVTLRCSPISGHKSVSWYQQVLGQGPQFIFQYYEKEERGRGNFPDRFSARQFPNYSSELNVNALLLGDSALYLCASSSTSGEVQFFGPGTRLTVL.

The chain links TRBV9 to TRBJ2-5; TRBD1 matches at 9 bases. Trimming removed 0 bases from V and 5 bases from J; junction bases left unmatched: 14. This CDR3 comprises 18 residues. CDR1 SGDLS and CDR2 YYNGEE come from the germline V gene. Here the CDR3 reads CASSVGLGGTGFKETQYF. CDR3 coding DNA: TGTGCCAGCAGCGTAGGGTTGGGCGGGACAGGGTTTAAGGAGACCCAGTACTTC.

This rearrangement joins TRBV5-5 to TRBJ2-7; the D is unclear. Germline loops: CDR1 SGHKS, CDR2 YYEKEE (reference sequence). Deletions cut 1 base from V and 0 bases from J, with 8 bases between. CDR3 length: 14 residues. Here the CDR3 reads CASSLSSNSYEQYF. The CDR3 bases are TGTGCCAGCAGCTTGTCTAGTAACTCCTACGAGCAGTACTTC.

J is TRBJ1-5 and V is TRBV19, with unresolved D. This CDR3 has 14 amino acids. Germline V gives CDR1 LNHDA, CDR2 SQIVND (reference sequence). The V gene lost 8 bases and the J gene lost 5 bases, with 16 bases spanning the gap. The CDR3 DNA is TGTGCCAGTGGTACCCCGGGGAACGATCAGCCCCAGCATTTT. Translating gives CASGTPGNDQPQHF.

The rearrangement joins TRBV27 to TRBJ2-3; D is unclear. Germline values: CDR1 MNHEY, CDR2 SMNVEV (reference sequence). There are 14 residues in the CDR3. Deletions cut 2 bases from V and 0 bases from J, with 6 bases between. The CDR3 coding sequence is TGTGCCAGCAGTTTAGGGCACAGCACAGATACGCAGTATTTT. This codes for CASSLGHSTDTQYF.

The V call is TRBV5-1, the J call TRBJ2-1; 13 bases line up with TRBD2. From germline, CDR1 is SGHRS and CDR2 YFSETQ. The CDR3 runs 17 residues. V shed 1 base, J shed 4 bases, and the junction held 5 bases outside the gene matches. The CDR3 DNA sequence: TGCGCCAGCAGCTTGCGAACTAGCGGGAGGGATTACAATGAGCAGTTCTTC. Protein: CASSLRTSGRDYNEQFF.